These T cell receptor beta chains were read from a single sample in a study of shared clonotypes between healthy human individuals. Here immunoSEQ multiplex PCR was the method, and the copy in TCRdb shows in-frame clones only, minus some. In the table there are about 2.3 million clones, more than 80% of which are singletons. Sequencing was done on a sample of naive CD4+ T cells from PBMCs. These receptors all stem from a man between 18 and 29 years old in good health. Some clones in this sample may be carry-over from other donors' samples. Each CDR3 is given with its conserved first and last residue. Size values are once, few and many counts, or a class for expanded clones, and some rows have none.

CASSTIAGGSVPWQYF,TRBV6-6,TRBJ2-7,NA
CASSWGQITDTQYF,TRBV5-1,TRBJ2-3,NA
CASTSGSGLGTDTQYF,TRBV28,TRBJ2-3,NA
CASSGAYEQYF,TRBV27,TRBJ2-7,NA
CASSEGSYPSTDTQYF,TRBV6-1,TRBJ2-3,NA
CASSLGSRAGENIQYF,TRBV7-2,TRBJ2-4,NA
CASIEQGNTGELFF,TRBV2,TRBJ2-2,NA
CASSLWMRQPQHF,TRBV7-3,TRBJ1-5,NA
CASSEIGSGGYTF,TRBV2,TRBJ1-2,few
CSGWQYTEAFF,TRBV29-1,TRBJ1-1,NA
CASTPPGQDSGNTIYF,TRBV28,TRBJ1-3,NA
CASSFLGQGTGELFF,TRBV7-3,TRBJ2-2,NA
CASSLGGQNGAEAFF,TRBV7-2,TRBJ1-1,NA
CASSLYLSGANVLTF,TRBV5-1,TRBJ2-6,NA
CASSVDRANTGELFF,TRBV2,TRBJ2-2,NA
CASSMGLARRRDNEQFF,TRBV19,TRBJ2-1,NA
CASSPGLTSYEQYF,TRBV9,TRBJ2-7,NA
CASSAGSTGEQYF,TRBV7-3,TRBJ2-7,NA
CASSLGSSRWGYTF,TRBV28,TRBJ1-2,NA
CASNQGGNNEQFF,TRBV11-3,TRBJ2-1,NA
CASTLDSTGELFF,TRBV6-1,TRBJ2-2,NA
CASSGGRTPMGPQHF,TRBV28,TRBJ1-5,NA
CASSERGPTDTQYF,TRBV6-1,TRBJ2-3,NA